The entry below describes one T cell receptor (beta chain). Its antigen is unidentified. This sample's treatment: oral pan-JAK inhibitor, 5-10 mg twice daily. The data were obtained in a study of CD8+ T cells in alopecia areata. Study-level background: In an open-label trial, patients got 5 to 10 mg tofacitinib twice daily.

General study findings and limits: Scalp sample sequencing also detects resident alphabeta T cells of normal skin.

The CDR3 runs 15 residues. The germline V gene has CDR1 SGHVS and CDR2 FQNEAQ. The V segment lost 2 bases and the J segment 4 bases; nucleotides outside the gene matches: 5. In each case, RNA was isolated and then reverse transcribed into cDNA as the sequencing template. The data were produced by immunoSEQ multiplex PCR, yet TCRdb's version contains in-frame clones alone and is incomplete. The table lists about 92,000 clones, roughly two fifths of them singletons, with around 18% in the top ten. This TCR was recovered from a human donor with alopecia areata. This sequence joins TRBV7-8 and TRBJ2-1; 7 bases align to TRBD1. The sample consisted of CD8+ T cells sorted from blood, taken at week 24, from a patient treated with tofacitinib. Written as DNA, the CDR3 is TGTGCCAGCAGCTTACGACAGGGTTCATACAATGAGCAGTTCTTC. Translation gives CASSLRQGSYNEQFF.